Each of the 16 T cell receptor beta chains below was sequenced from the same sample in a study of blood T cells in healthy people across ages. The second PCR ran roughly 6 to 12 cycles with a sample-barcoded 5' primer and J-beta primers. MiXCR, run by TCRdb on the 5' RACE reads, gives a single entry per CDR3 protein. The table lists roughly 680,000 distinct CDR3 sequences, approximately 52% of them singletons, with 13% in the top ten. The sequencing sample was made of blood. The receptors come from an elderly woman in good health.

This clonotype appeared many times. This sequence joins TRBV5-1 and TRBJ2-1, with TRBD2 matching over 9 bases. Germline V lookup: CDR1 SGHRS, CDR2 YFSETQ. The CDR3 is 16 residues long. The J segment lost 5 bases and the V segment lost 3 bases, leaving 9 bases of the junction unmatched. The CDR3 reads CASSSDGLALNNEQFF. CDR3 coding DNA: TGCGCCAGCAGCTCGGATGGACTAGCGCTAAACAATGAGCAGTTCTTC.

The rearrangement joins TRBV5-1 to TRBJ2-7; 8 nucleotides agree with TRBD2. The CDR3 is 16 residues long. CDR1 is SGHRS and CDR2 is YFSETQ in the germline V gene. Trimming removed 2 bases from V and 6 bases from J; junction bases left unmatched: 13. The CDR3: CASSLGLAGPTGEQYF. CDR3 in DNA: TGCGCCAGCAGCTTAGGACTAGCCGGACCAACGGGCGAGCAGTACTTC.

This clonotype was seen only once. The chain joins TRBV6-5 to TRBJ2-7; no clear D gene. CDR1 is MNHEY and CDR2 is SVGAGI in the germline V gene. Trimming shortened V by 6 bases and J by 0 bases, and 12 bases separated the two germline ends. CDR3 length: 14 residues. CDR3 sequence reads: CASSLTYYSYEQYF. The CDR3 DNA follows: TGTGCCAGCAGCCTGACATACTACTCCTACGAGCAGTACTTC.

The chain employs TRBV7-2 and TRBJ2-1; a possible D gene is TRBD1 (5 bases). The CDR3 totals 15 residues. Trimming left V 4 bases short and J 4 bases short, with 14 bases between. Germline values: CDR1 SGHTA, CDR2 FQGNSA. CDR3 bases: TGTGCCAGCAGCTCTGGGGCCTCTAATTACAATGAGCAGTTCTTC. Translating it yields CASSSGASNYNEQFF.

Many counts were recorded for this clonotype. CDR3 nucleotides: TGTGCCAGCAGCCAGGGACAGGGAAGATCGTACGAGCAGTACTTC. Residues: CASSQGQGRSYEQYF. This sequence joins TRBV7-9 and TRBJ2-7; TRBD1 matches at 9 bases. CDR3 length: 15 residues. After removal of 5 bases from V and 4 bases from J, the junction contained 9 bases not matched to a gene. CDR1 is SEHNR and CDR2 is FQNEAQ in the germline V gene (reference sequence).

V gene TRBV6-2 or TRBV6-3 combines with J gene TRBJ2-1; no reliable D call. Germline CDR1 MNHEY, CDR2 SVGEGT. Trimming removed 2 bases at V and 3 bases at J, with 11 bases between. This CDR3 comprises 15 residues. The CDR3 region has the DNA TGTGCCAGCAGTTACGGCCCTCTTGTCTACAATGAGCAGTTCTTC. Amino acids: CASSYGPLVYNEQFF.

The table lists this clonotype with many counts. This chain connects TRBV6-1 to TRBJ2-3; a possible D gene is TRBD1 (5 bases). The germline V gene has CDR1 MNHNS and CDR2 SASEGT. Trimming pared 7 bases from V and 3 bases from J, leaving 14 bases between. The CDR3 extends over 14 amino acids. The CDR3 DNA reads as TGTGCCAGCATGACAAGGGGCGCAACAGATACGCAGTATTTT. As protein: CASMTRGATDTQYF.

Notes on this clonotype: A clone one base away is much larger, so this may be a read error. The J gene is TRBJ2-3, the V gene TRBV12-3 or TRBV12-4; 7 positions agree with TRBD1. This CDR3 has 15 amino acids. CDR3 coding DNA: TGTGCCAGCAGTTTGGGGGTTGCAGGGACAGATATGCAGTATTTT. Encoded protein: CASSLGVAGTDMQYF.

The chain is built from TRBV10-3 and TRBJ1-2, with 8 bases fitting TRBD1. The germline V gene encodes CDR1 ENHRY and CDR2 SYGVKD. This CDR3 is built from 16 residues. The V gene end was trimmed by 11 bases and the J gene end by 4 bases; junction bases not matched to a gene: 18. Here the CDR3 reads CAASSTSGGEGYGYTF. The CDR3 nucleotides read TGTGCCGCCTCGTCGACCTCAGGGGGCGAGGGCTATGGCTACACCTTC.

This rearrangement joins TRBV4-2 to TRBJ2-7; D unclear. V lost 1 base and J lost 0, with 13 bases in between. CDR1 and CDR2 from the germline V gene are LGHNA and YNFKEQ. There are 16 residues in the CDR3. CDR3 DNA sequence: TGTGCCAGCAGCCAAGGGTCAGGAGACTTCTCCTACGAGCAGTACTTC. Protein sequence: CASSQGSGDFSYEQYF.

V gene TRBV5-1 combines with J gene TRBJ2-4, with TRBD1 matching 11 bases. Trimming at V came to 3 bases and at J to 6 bases, leaving 8 bases not matched to a gene. The CDR3 contains 16 residues. Germline values: CDR1 SGHRS, CDR2 YFSETQ. This CDR3 reads CASSSGQGAYRNIQYF. CDR3 bases: TGCGCCAGCAGCTCAGGACAGGGGGCGTATAGAAACATTCAGTACTTC.

This sequence joins TRBV7-2 and TRBJ2-1; D not certain. This CDR3 is built from 13 residues. Trimming cost V 5 bases and J 9 bases, with 14 bases left between them. CDR1 and CDR2 from the germline V gene are SGHTA and FQGNSA. CDR3 protein: CASSDDAIGEQFF. The CDR3 coding sequence is TGTGCCAGCAGCGACGACGCAATCGGTGAGCAGTTCTTC.

This clonotype showed up just once. This may stem from a read error, because a much larger clone lies one nucleotide away. The chain joins TRBV29-1 to TRBJ2-7; the D is unclear. TRBJ2-5 matches the DNA end more closely, so the J call is doubtful. CDR1 and CDR2 (germline): SQVTM, ANQGSEA. This CDR3 comprises 13 residues. CDR3 sequence: CSVEGVKGETQYF. CDR3 nucleotides: TGCAGCGTTGAAGGGGTAAAGGGAGAGACCCAGTACTTC.

Comment on this clonotype: A much larger clone lies a single base off, so this may be a read error. The rearrangement links TRBV20-1 to TRBJ1-2, with no clear D. CDR1 and CDR2 from the germline V gene are DFQATT and SNEGSKA (reference sequence). The V end lost 4 bases, the J end lost 8 bases, and 17 bases lay between the germline ends. This CDR3 has 13 residues. For the CDR3, the DNA is TGCAGTGCTACCGGACGGGCCACTCGGGGCTACACCTTC. Its translation is CSATGRATRGYTF.

Worth noting for this clonotype: With a much larger clone just one base away, this may be a read error. The rearrangement joins TRBV20-1 to TRBJ2-1, with a weak D call TRBD1 (6 bases). The germline gives CDR1 DFQATT, CDR2 SNEGSKA (reference sequence). V was clipped by 5 bases and J by 6 bases, with 20 bases between them. The CDR3 totals 15 residues. CDR3 amino acids: CSALQTGLALNEQFF. CDR3 nucleotide sequence: TGCAGTGCTCTTCAGACAGGCCTAGCCCTCAATGAGCAGTTCTTC.

The chain joins TRBV7-2 to TRBJ2-7, with 8 bases that match TRBD1. V shed 4 bases, J shed 0 bases, and the junction held 14 bases outside the gene matches. Germline values: CDR1 SGHTA, CDR2 FQGNSA. The CDR3 consists of 18 residues. CDR3 protein: CASSSRDRPYYPSYEQYF. DNA of the CDR3: TGTGCCAGCAGCTCAAGGGACAGGCCTTACTACCCCTCCTACGAGCAGTACTTC.